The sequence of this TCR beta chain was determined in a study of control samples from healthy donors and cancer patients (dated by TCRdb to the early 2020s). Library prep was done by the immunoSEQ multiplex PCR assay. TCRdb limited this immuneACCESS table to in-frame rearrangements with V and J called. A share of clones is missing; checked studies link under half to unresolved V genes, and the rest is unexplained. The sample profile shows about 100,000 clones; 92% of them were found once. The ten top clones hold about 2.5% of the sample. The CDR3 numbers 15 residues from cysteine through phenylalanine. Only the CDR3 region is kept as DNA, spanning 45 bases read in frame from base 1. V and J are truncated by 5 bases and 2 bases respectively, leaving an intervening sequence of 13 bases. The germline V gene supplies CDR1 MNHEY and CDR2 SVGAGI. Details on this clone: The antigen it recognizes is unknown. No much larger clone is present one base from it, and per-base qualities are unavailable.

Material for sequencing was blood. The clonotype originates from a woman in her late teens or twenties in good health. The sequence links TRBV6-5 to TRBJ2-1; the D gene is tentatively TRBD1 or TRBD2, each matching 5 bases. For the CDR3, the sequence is CASSHRDGTYNEQFF. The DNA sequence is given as TGTGCCAGCAGTCATCGGGACGGCACCTACAATGAGCAGTTCTTC.